These T cell receptor beta chains were read from a single sample in a study of CD8 T cells in Susac syndrome. A single record per CDR3 protein comes from TCRdb applying MiXCR to the immunoSEQ multiplex PCR reads. The sample has under 200,000 distinct CDR3 sequences; under 95% are singletons. Specimen: CD4+ T cells from PBMCs. The source of these receptors is a human donor in good health. Both conserved end residues are part of each CDR3. The D gene is left open where the match is weak. For some rows the clone size is stated as once, few or many, or as a class when expanded; others skip it.

abundance: -
d_gene: -
j_gene: TRBJ1-3
v_gene: TRBV6-5
len: 15
CDR3nt: TGTGCCAGCAGTCCTGTCGGGGGTCCCGGAAACACCATATATTTT
CDR3aa: CASSPVGGPGNTIYF

abundance: -
d_gene: -
j_gene: TRBJ1-1
v_gene: TRBV19
len: 15
CDR3nt: TGTGCCAGTAGTGCTGACCCCGGGACCTTGGTTCGGGCTTTCTTT
CDR3aa: CASSADPGTLVRAFF

abundance: -
d_gene: TRBD2
j_gene: TRBJ2-5
v_gene: TRBV7-2
len: 15
CDR3nt: TGTGCCAGCAGCTCCCAGCGGGGGGCTCAAGAGACCCAGTACTTC
CDR3aa: CASSSQRGAQETQYF

abundance: -
d_gene: -
j_gene: TRBJ1-1
v_gene: TRBV15
len: 14
CDR3nt: TGTGCCACCAGCAGAGATATAGCCCCGTCGTGGGCTTTCTTT
CDR3aa: CATSRDIAPSWAFF

abundance: few
d_gene: -
j_gene: TRBJ1-6
v_gene: TRBV7-2
len: 15
CDR3nt: TGTGCCAGCAGTTATCTCAGCTCCTATAATTCACCCCTCCACTTT
CDR3aa: CASSYLSSYNSPLHF

abundance: -
d_gene: -
j_gene: TRBJ2-5
v_gene: TRBV5-1
len: 14
CDR3nt: TGCGCCAGCCGACTTCAGGGCGCAAAAGAGACCCAGTACTTC
CDR3aa: CASRLQGAKETQYF

abundance: once
d_gene: -
j_gene: TRBJ2-6
v_gene: TRBV3-1
len: 17
CDR3nt: TGTGCCAGCAGCCCGGCAGGCCGAACCTCTGGGGCCAACGTCCTGACTTTC
CDR3aa: CASSPAGRTSGANVLTF

abundance: -
d_gene: TRBD1
j_gene: TRBJ1-2
v_gene: TRBV6-1
len: 14
CDR3nt: TGTGCCAGCAGTGAAGCAGGGGGCTACTATGGCTACACCTTC
CDR3aa: CASSEAGGYYGYTF

abundance: -
d_gene: -
j_gene: TRBJ1-4
v_gene: TRBV7-8
len: 13
CDR3nt: TGTGCCAGCAGCCGGGGGCCGGCTGAAAAACTGTTTTTT
CDR3aa: CASSRGPAEKLFF

abundance: -
d_gene: -
j_gene: TRBJ1-2
v_gene: TRBV14
len: 15
CDR3nt: TGTGCCAGCAGCCCACGACAGGTATCGGTCCATGGCTACACCTTC
CDR3aa: CASSPRQVSVHGYTF

abundance: -
d_gene: -
j_gene: TRBJ2-2
v_gene: TRBV30
len: 15
CDR3nt: TGTGCCTGGAGTAAGGCCCCTTTGAGGACCGGGGAGCTGTTTTTT
CDR3aa: CAWSKAPLRTGELFF

abundance: -
d_gene: TRBD1
j_gene: TRBJ1-1
v_gene: TRBV3-1
len: 14
CDR3nt: TGTGCCAGCAGCCAAGGTAGGGGGCTAACTGAAGCTTTCTTT
CDR3aa: CASSQGRGLTEAFF

abundance: -
d_gene: -
j_gene: TRBJ2-4
v_gene: TRBV7-9
len: 10
CDR3nt: TGTGCCAGCAGCTTGAACATTCAGTACTTC
CDR3aa: CASSLNIQYF

abundance: once
d_gene: -
j_gene: TRBJ2-1
v_gene: TRBV6-1
len: 13
CDR3nt: TGTGCCAGCAGCCGTGAGGGGAAGAATGAGCAGTTCTTC
CDR3aa: CASSREGKNEQFF

abundance: -
d_gene: -
j_gene: TRBJ1-3
v_gene: TRBV9
len: 16
CDR3nt: TGTGCCAGCAGCGTAAAGGACGACGACTCTGGAAACACCATATATTTT
CDR3aa: CASSVKDDDSGNTIYF

abundance: -
d_gene: -
j_gene: TRBJ1-5
v_gene: TRBV20-1
len: 13
CDR3nt: TGCAGTGCAGCCGGGACAAGCAATCAGCCCCAGCATTTT
CDR3aa: CSAAGTSNQPQHF

abundance: -
d_gene: TRBD2
j_gene: TRBJ2-3
v_gene: TRBV20-1
len: 14
CDR3nt: TGCAGTGCTCTTACTAGCGGGGGTACAGATACGCAGTATTTT
CDR3aa: CSALTSGGTDTQYF

abundance: -
d_gene: -
j_gene: TRBJ1-5
v_gene: TRBV19
len: 16
CDR3nt: TGTGCCACTTACCCACGGGGGACCTCTAGCAATCAGCCCCAGCATTTT
CDR3aa: CATYPRGTSSNQPQHF

abundance: -
d_gene: -
j_gene: TRBJ1-2
v_gene: TRBV2
len: 12
CDR3nt: TGTGCCAGTGCCCCGAGTAACTATGGCTACACCTTC
CDR3aa: CASAPSNYGYTF

abundance: -
d_gene: TRBD1
j_gene: TRBJ2-3
v_gene: TRBV20-1
len: 16
CDR3nt: TGCAGTGCTAGTCACATGGGACAGTCGGTCACAGATACGCAGTATTTT
CDR3aa: CSASHMGQSVTDTQYF

abundance: -
d_gene: -
j_gene: TRBJ1-1
v_gene: TRBV3-1
len: 13
CDR3nt: TGTGCCAGCAGCCAGGGGCTATTCACTGAAGCTTTCTTT
CDR3aa: CASSQGLFTEAFF

abundance: -
d_gene: TRBD1
j_gene: TRBJ2-5
v_gene: TRBV19
len: 13
CDR3nt: TGTGCCAGTAAGGGACAGGGCTTAGAGACCCAGTACTTC
CDR3aa: CASKGQGLETQYF

abundance: -
d_gene: -
j_gene: TRBJ1-5
v_gene: TRBV4-3
len: 15
CDR3nt: TGCGCCAGCAGCCAAGAAAGGCAGGGAAATCAGCCCCAGCATTTT
CDR3aa: CASSQERQGNQPQHF

abundance: -
d_gene: -
j_gene: TRBJ1-2
v_gene: TRBV25-1
len: 13
CDR3nt: TGTGCCAGCAGTGGGGTAGGGGGCTATGGCTACACCTTC
CDR3aa: CASSGVGGYGYTF

abundance: -
d_gene: TRBD1
j_gene: TRBJ1-2
v_gene: TRBV12-3/TRBV12-4
len: 14
CDR3nt: TGTGCCAGCAGTTTTGGGACAGTCAAGCATGGCTACACCTTC
CDR3aa: CASSFGTVKHGYTF

abundance: -
d_gene: -
j_gene: TRBJ2-5
v_gene: TRBV3-1
len: 14
CDR3nt: TGTGCCAGCAGCCCTAGGAGGGGCCAAGAGACCCAGTACTTC
CDR3aa: CASSPRRGQETQYF

abundance: -
d_gene: TRBD1
j_gene: TRBJ1-1
v_gene: TRBV29-1
len: 12
CDR3nt: TGCAGCGGGGACAGGGCAGACACTGAAGCTTTCTTT
CDR3aa: CSGDRADTEAFF

abundance: -
d_gene: TRBD2
j_gene: TRBJ2-5
v_gene: TRBV6-2/TRBV6-3
len: 16
CDR3nt: TGTGCCAGCAGTTACGGGGGGACTAGCGGGTCAAAGACCCAGTACTTC
CDR3aa: CASSYGGTSGSKTQYF

abundance: -
d_gene: -
j_gene: TRBJ1-1
v_gene: TRBV7-6
len: 15
CDR3nt: TGTGCCAGCAGCTTAGGTGGGGCGGTGAACACTGAAGCTTTCTTT
CDR3aa: CASSLGGAVNTEAFF